The next 19 T cell receptor beta chains were all read from a single sample in a study of T-cell reconstitution after alpha-beta-depleted transplantation in children. TCRbeta library preparation incorporated unique molecular identifiers. TCRdb called the PCR reads again in MiXCR, with one record for every CDR3 protein. Among approximately 400,000 distinct CDR3 sequences listed, 11% were seen once. The starting material was PBMCs from the stem cell graft donor, obtained from the stem cell graft. Source of these receptors: a human donor who donated a stem cell graft to a child with acute myeloid leukemia.

Points on this clonotype: Possible read error: a much larger clone is one base away. DNA of the CDR3: TGTGCCACCAGCCAAGATCTAATTTTACAAGAGACCCAGTACTTC. Translated: CATSQDLILQETQYF. J is TRBJ2-5 and V is TRBV3-1; no clear D. CDR3 size: 15 residues. Germline V gene data show CDR1 as LGHDT and CDR2 as YNNKEL (reference sequence).

The sample holds a few counts of this clonotype. The chain is built from TRBV5-1 and TRBJ1-1; 10 nucleotides agree with TRBD1. Losses at the gene ends were 4 bases for V and 6 bases for J; bases not matched to a gene: 6. The CDR3 contains 14 residues. The germline V gene has CDR1 SGHRS and CDR2 YFSETQ. The CDR3 bases are TGCGCCAGCAGCCAGGACAGGGGGGTCTCTGAAGCTTTCTTT. Translation: CASSQDRGVSEAFF.

There are many counts of this clonotype. V gene TRBV7-2 combines with J gene TRBJ2-1, with 8 bases fitting TRBD2. The CDR3 has 17 residues. The V gene end was trimmed by 3 bases and the J gene end by 4 bases; junction bases not matched to a gene: 11. Germline CDR1 is SGHTA and CDR2 is FQGNSA. CDR3: CASSFGLAGRIYNEQFF. The CDR3, as DNA: TGTGCCAGCAGCTTTGGGCTAGCGGGCCGCATTTACAATGAGCAGTTCTTC.

V usage is TRBV11-2 and J usage is TRBJ2-5; D is unresolved. From germline, CDR1 is SGHAT and CDR2 FQNNGV. This CDR3 region has 14 residues. V gave up 1 base and J gave up 5 bases, with 11 bases separating them. The CDR3: CASSLVGIRETQYF. The CDR3 nucleotides read TGTGCCAGCAGCTTAGTGGGTATCCGGGAGACCCAGTACTTC.

Ten or more counts support this clonotype. CDR3 DNA: TGTGCCAGCAGCAAGGACAGGGAGAACACTGAAGCTTTCTTT. This codes for CASSKDRENTEAFF. V and J are TRBV7-3 and TRBJ1-1; the match to TRBD1 covers 8 bases. The CDR3 length is 14 residues. Trimming took 5 bases from V and 1 from J; bases not matched to a gene: 3. Germline V lookup: CDR1 SGHTA, CDR2 FQGTGA.

The CDR3 spells CASSFRQGNQPQHF. The CDR3 DNA sequence: TGTGCCAGCAGTTTTAGGCAGGGCAATCAGCCCCAGCATTTT. The chain couples TRBV12-3 or TRBV12-4 to TRBJ1-5; D unresolved. The CDR3 covers 14 residues. Deletions cut 3 bases from V and 2 bases from J, with 8 bases between.

This clonotype was counted only a few times. V is TRBV20-1 and J is TRBJ1-5, with a possible D match to TRBD1 (5 bases). V lost 0 bases and J lost 2, with 8 bases in between. Germline V gene lookup returns CDR1 DFQATT and CDR2 SNEGSKA (reference sequence). CDR3 length: 14 residues. CDR3 DNA: TGCAGTGCTAGAGACGCCAGGGGCAATCAGCCCCAGCATTTT. Translating gives CSARDARGNQPQHF.

This clonotype was observed a few times. The genes are TRBV7-9 and TRBJ2-1; 9 bases are shared with TRBD2. The CDR3 covers 14 residues. The junction had 8 bases not matched to a gene; V was cut back by 5 bases and J by 9 bases. Germline V gene lookup returns CDR1 SEHNR and CDR2 FQNEAQ (reference sequence). CDR3 bases: TGTGCCAGCAGCCCCGTTAGCGGGGGTGTTGAGCAGTTCTTC. This gives the protein CASSPVSGGVEQFF. Based on the CDR3 plus reference TRBV7-9 and TRBJ2-1, the full variable domain is DTGVSQNPRHKITKRGQNVTFRCDPISEHNRLYWYRQTLGQGPEFLTYFQNEAQLEKSRLLSDRFSAERPKGSFSTLEIQRTEQGDSAMYLCASSPVSGGVEQFFGPGTRLTVL.

A word on this clonotype: The junction differs from germline at one of its ends, possibly a read error. This chain joins TRBV7-6 and TRBJ2-2; 7 nucleotides agree with TRBD2. CDR3 length: 15 amino acids. CDR1 is SGHVS and CDR2 is FNYEAQ in the germline V gene. This CDR3 reads CASTKLAPNTGELFF. CDR3 nucleotides: TGTGCCAGCACTAAACTAGCGCCGAATACCGGGGAGCTGTTTTTT.

This rearrangement joins TRBV5-6 to TRBJ2-1, with D maybe TRBD2 (5 bases). CDR3 size: 16 residues. Germline CDR1 SGHDT, CDR2 YYEEEE. V was trimmed by 4 bases and J by 0 bases, leaving 14 bases between them. The CDR3 here is CASSIQTGSSYNEQFF. The CDR3, as DNA: TGTGCCAGCAGCATCCAGACTGGGAGCTCCTACAATGAGCAGTTCTTC.

The chain couples TRBV12-3 or TRBV12-4 to TRBJ1-4; possible D gene TRBD1, 5 bases. This CDR3 has 19 residues. V was trimmed by 6 bases and J by 0 bases, leaving 23 bases between them. For the CDR3, the DNA is TGTGCCAGCAGCCGGACAACCTTGAGCGCCCTTTCAACTAATGAAAAACTGTTTTTT. As protein: CASSRTTLSALSTNEKLFF.

This clonotype has only a few counts. The chain combines TRBV7-2 with TRBJ2-7, with D possibly being TRBD2 (7 bases). Trimming removed 0 bases from V and 6 bases from J, with 9 bases in between. Germline values: CDR1 SGHTA, CDR2 FQGNSA. The CDR3 contains 13 residues. CDR3 sequence (DNA): TGTGCCAGCAGCTTAGCGGGGGGGCGCGAGCAGTACGTC. Translated, it gives CASSLAGGREQYV.

The chain is built from TRBV10-3 and TRBJ2-2; 7 nucleotides align to TRBD2. Trimming at V came to 4 bases and at J to 4 bases, leaving 0 bases not matched to a gene. The CDR3 extends over 13 amino acids. Looked up from germline, CDR1 is ENHRY and CDR2 is SYGVKD. The CDR3 protein is CAISGGGTGELFF. The CDR3 DNA sequence: TGTGCCATCAGTGGCGGGGGCACCGGGGAGCTGTTTTTT.

This rearrangement joins TRBV29-1 to TRBJ2-5; D is possibly TRBD2 (5 bases). V was trimmed by 3 bases and J by 7 bases, leaving 18 bases between them. The CDR3 runs 14 residues. Germline assignment: CDR1 SQVTM and CDR2 ANQGSEA. Written as DNA, the CDR3 is TGCAGCGTTGATTCTATTGGGTACGGGGTGACCCAGTACTTC. Residues: CSVDSIGYGVTQYF. The variable domain in full, completed from reference TRBV29-1 and TRBJ2-5, reads SAVISQKPSRDICQRGTSLTIQCQVDSQVTMMFWYRQQPGQSLTLIATANQGSEATYESGFVIDKFPISRPNLTFSTLTVSNMSPEDSSIYLCSVDSIGYGVTQYFGPGTRLLVL.

This chain links TRBV7-2 with TRBJ1-5, with 9 bases that match TRBD1. The CDR3 spans 16 residues. With 5 bases clipped from V and 6 bases from J, the junction kept 11 bases outside the gene matches. CDR1 is SGHTA and CDR2 is FQGNSA in the germline V gene. The chain's CDR3 is CASSRTGGAILQPQHF. The CDR3 DNA is TGTGCCAGCAGCCGAACAGGGGGCGCGATCCTTCAGCCCCAGCATTTT.

This clonotype has ten or more counts. The V call is TRBV5-1, the J call TRBJ2-3; D unresolved. The CDR3 length is 11 residues. The germline V and J ends were trimmed by 6 bases and 6 bases, with 8 bases remaining between them. Germline assignment: CDR1 SGHRS and CDR2 YFSETQ. The chain's CDR3 is CASKFLDTQYF. In DNA, the CDR3 is TGCGCCAGCAAGTTCTTGGATACGCAGTATTTT.

Many counts were recorded for this clonotype. The chain carries TRBV4-1 and TRBJ1-1, with unresolved D. Trimming pared 4 bases from V and 1 base from J, leaving 16 bases between. The CDR3 loop spans 16 amino acids. Germline assignment: CDR1 MGHRA and CDR2 YSYEKL. The CDR3 coding sequence is TGCGCCAGCAGCCCCGCAACGGGCACAACGAACACTGAAGCTTTCTTT. It codes for CASSPATGTTNTEAFF.

This clonotype occurred a few times. The V call is TRBV12-3 or TRBV12-4, the J call TRBJ1-5, with 9 bases fitting TRBD1. V trimming: 6 bases; J trimming: 4 bases; junction bases outside the gene matches: 7. This CDR3 has 15 residues. CDR3 DNA sequence: TGTGCCAGCAGACAGGGGGCGAGGGGGAATCAGCCCCAGCATTTT. Its translation is CASRQGARGNQPQHF.

The chain couples TRBV20-1 to TRBJ2-1; TRBD2 might be the D (6 bases). Trimming shortened V by 6 bases and J by 10 bases, and 16 bases separated the two germline ends. Germline V gives CDR1 DFQATT, CDR2 SNEGSKA (reference sequence). CDR3 length: 12 amino acids. The DNA of the CDR3 is TGCAGTGCCGGCGGGACGTTGGAGGAGCAGTTCTTC. Residues: CSAGGTLEEQFF.